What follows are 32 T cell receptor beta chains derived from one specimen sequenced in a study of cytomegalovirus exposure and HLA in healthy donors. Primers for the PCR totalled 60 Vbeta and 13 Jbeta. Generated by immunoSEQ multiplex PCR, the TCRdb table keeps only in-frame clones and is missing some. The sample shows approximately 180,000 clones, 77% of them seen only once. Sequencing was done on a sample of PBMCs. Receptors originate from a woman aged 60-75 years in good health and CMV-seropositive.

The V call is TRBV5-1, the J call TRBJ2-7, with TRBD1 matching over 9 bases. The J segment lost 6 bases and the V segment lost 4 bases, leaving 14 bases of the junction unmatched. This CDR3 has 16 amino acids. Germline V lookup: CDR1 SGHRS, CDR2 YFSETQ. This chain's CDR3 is CASSLGQGILIGEQYF. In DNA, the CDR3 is TGCGCCAGCAGCCTGGGACAGGGTATTTTAATTGGCGAGCAGTACTTC.

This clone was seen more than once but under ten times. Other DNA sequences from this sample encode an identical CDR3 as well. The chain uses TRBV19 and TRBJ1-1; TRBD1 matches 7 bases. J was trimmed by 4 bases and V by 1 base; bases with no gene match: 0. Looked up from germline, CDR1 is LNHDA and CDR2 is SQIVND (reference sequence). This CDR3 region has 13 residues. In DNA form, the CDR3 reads TGTGCCAGTAGTATAGCAGGGGGCACTGAAGCTTTCTTT. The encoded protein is CASSIAGGTEAFF.

This CDR3 reads CASNRQGSTEAFF. The CDR3 DNA follows: TGTGCCAGCAATCGACAGGGTAGCACTGAAGCTTTCTTT. This chain connects TRBV6-6 to TRBJ1-1; TRBD1 matches 7 bases. The V gene end was trimmed by 7 bases and the J gene end by 4 bases; junction bases not matched to a gene: 6. Germline V lookup: CDR1 MNHNY, CDR2 SVGAGI (reference sequence). The CDR3 runs to 13 residues.

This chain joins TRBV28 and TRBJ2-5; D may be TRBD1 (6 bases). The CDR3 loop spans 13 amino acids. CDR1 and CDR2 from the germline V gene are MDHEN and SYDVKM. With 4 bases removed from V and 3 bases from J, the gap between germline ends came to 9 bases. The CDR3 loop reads CASSSWTEETQYF. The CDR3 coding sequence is TGTGCCAGCAGTTCGTGGACAGAAGAGACCCAGTACTTC.

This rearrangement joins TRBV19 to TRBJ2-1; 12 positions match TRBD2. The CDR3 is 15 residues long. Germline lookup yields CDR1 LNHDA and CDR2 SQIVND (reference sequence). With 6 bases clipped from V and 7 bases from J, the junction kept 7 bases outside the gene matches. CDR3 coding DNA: TGTGCCAGTAGCACGACTAGCGGGAGCTTTAATGAGCAGTTCTTC. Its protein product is CASSTTSGSFNEQFF.

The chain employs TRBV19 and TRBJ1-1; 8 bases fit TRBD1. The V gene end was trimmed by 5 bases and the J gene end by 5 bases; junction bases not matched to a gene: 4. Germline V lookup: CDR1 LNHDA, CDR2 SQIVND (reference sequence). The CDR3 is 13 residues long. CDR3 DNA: TGTGCCAGTAGTGCAACAGGGGGAACTGAAGCTTTCTTT. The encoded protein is CASSATGGTEAFF.

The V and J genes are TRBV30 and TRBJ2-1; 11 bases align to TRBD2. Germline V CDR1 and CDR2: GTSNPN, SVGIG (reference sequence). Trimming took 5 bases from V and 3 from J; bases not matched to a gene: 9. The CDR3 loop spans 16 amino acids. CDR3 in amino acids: CAWASLLAGDYNEQFF. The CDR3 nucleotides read TGTGCCTGGGCCTCGTTACTAGCGGGAGACTACAATGAGCAGTTCTTC.

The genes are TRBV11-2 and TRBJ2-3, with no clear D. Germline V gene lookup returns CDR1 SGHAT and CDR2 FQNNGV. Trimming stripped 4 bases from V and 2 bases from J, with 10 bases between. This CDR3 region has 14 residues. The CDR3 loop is CASSSAPNTDTQYF. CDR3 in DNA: TGTGCCAGCAGCTCTGCACCTAACACAGATACGCAGTATTTT.

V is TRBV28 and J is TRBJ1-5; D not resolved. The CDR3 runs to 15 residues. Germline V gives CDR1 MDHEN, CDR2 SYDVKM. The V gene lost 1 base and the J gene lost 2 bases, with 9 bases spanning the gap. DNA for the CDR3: TGTGCCAGCAGTTTATCGCGGGTTGGCAATCAGCCCCAGCATTTT. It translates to CASSLSRVGNQPQHF. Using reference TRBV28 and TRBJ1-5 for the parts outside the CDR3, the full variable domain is DVKVTQSSRYLVKRTGEKVFLECVQDMDHENMFWYRQDPGLGLRLIYFSYDVKMKEKGDIPEGYSVSREKKERFSLILESASTNQTSMYLCASSLSRVGNQPQHFGDGTRLSIL.

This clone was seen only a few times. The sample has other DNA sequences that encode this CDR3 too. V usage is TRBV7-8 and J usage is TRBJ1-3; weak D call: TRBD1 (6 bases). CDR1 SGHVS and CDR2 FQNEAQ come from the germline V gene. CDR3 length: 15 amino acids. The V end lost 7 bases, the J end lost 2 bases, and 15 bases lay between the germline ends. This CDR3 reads CASTDQGIAGNTIYF. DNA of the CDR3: TGTGCCAGCACTGATCAGGGGATCGCTGGAAACACCATATATTTT.

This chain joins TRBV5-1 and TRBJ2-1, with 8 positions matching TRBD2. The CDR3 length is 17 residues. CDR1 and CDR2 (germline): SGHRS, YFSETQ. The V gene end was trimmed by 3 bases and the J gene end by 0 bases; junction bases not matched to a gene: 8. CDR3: CASSSHISGGSYNEQFF. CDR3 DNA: TGCGCCAGCAGCTCCCATATCAGCGGGGGCTCCTACAATGAGCAGTTCTTC.

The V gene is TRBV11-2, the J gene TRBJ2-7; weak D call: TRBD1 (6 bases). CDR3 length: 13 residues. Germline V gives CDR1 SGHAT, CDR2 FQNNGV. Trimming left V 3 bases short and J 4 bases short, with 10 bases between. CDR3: CASSFGQFYEQYF. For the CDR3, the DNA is TGTGCCAGCAGCTTCGGACAGTTTTACGAGCAGTACTTC.

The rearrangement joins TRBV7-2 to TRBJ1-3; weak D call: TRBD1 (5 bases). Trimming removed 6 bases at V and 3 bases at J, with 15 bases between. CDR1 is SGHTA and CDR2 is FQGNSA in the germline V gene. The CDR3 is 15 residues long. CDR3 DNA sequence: TGTGCCAGCAGAGAATGGGGGGGAAGTGGAAACACCATATATTTT. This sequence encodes CASREWGGSGNTIYF.

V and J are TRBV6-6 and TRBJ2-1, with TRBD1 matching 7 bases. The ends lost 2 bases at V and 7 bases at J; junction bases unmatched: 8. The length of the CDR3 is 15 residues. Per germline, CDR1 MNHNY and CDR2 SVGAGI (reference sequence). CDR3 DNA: TGTGCCAGCAGTTACCCTACAGGGGTAGAAAATGAGCAGTTCTTC. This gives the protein CASSYPTGVENEQFF.

CDR3 DNA sequence: TGTGCCAGCAGCTTGGGCAGGTTAACCGGGGAGCTGTTTTTT. This codes for CASSLGRLTGELFF. This chain links TRBV7-9 with TRBJ2-2; D gene ambiguous. The germline V and J ends were trimmed by 3 bases and 5 bases, with 10 bases remaining between them. CDR3 length: 14 amino acids. The germline CDR1 and CDR2 sequences are SEHNR and FQNEAQ (reference sequence).

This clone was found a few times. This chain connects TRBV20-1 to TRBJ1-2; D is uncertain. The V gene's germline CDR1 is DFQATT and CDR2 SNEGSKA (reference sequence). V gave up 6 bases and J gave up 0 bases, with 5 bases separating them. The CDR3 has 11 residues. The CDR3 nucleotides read TGCAGTGCCACAGCTAACTATGGCTACACCTTC. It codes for CSATANYGYTF.

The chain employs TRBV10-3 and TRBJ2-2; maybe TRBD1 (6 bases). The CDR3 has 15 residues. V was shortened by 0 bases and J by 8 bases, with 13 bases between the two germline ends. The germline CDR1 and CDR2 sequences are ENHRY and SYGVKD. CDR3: CAISESGAGPGELFF. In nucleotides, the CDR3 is TGTGCCATCAGTGAGTCGGGGGCCGGCCCTGGGGAGCTGTTTTTT.

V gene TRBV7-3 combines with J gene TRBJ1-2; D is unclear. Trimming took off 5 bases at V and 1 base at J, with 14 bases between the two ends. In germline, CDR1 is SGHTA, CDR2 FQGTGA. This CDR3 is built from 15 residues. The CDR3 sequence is CASSATGDLNYGYTF. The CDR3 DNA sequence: TGTGCCAGCAGCGCTACGGGAGACCTTAACTATGGCTACACCTTC.

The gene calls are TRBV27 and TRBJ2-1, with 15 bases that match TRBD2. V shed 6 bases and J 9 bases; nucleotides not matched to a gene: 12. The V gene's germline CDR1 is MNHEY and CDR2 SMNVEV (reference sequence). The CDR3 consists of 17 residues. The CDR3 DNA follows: TGTGCCAGCAGCCGGACTAGCGGGAGGGCCTTGGGGGGTGAGCAGTTCTTC. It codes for CASSRTSGRALGGEQFF.

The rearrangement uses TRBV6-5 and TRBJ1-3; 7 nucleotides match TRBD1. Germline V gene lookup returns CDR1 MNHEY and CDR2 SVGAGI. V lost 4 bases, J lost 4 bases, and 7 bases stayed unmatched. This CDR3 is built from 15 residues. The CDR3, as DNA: TGTGCCAGCAGTTTCGACAGGGTGTTAGGAAACACCATATATTTT. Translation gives CASSFDRVLGNTIYF.

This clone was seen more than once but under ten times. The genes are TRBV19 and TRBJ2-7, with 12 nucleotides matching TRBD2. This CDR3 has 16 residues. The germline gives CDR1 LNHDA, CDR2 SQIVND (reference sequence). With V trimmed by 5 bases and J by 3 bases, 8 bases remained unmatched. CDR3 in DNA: TGTGCCAGTAGTCCAGGACTAGCGGGGACCCGCTACGAGCAGTACTTC. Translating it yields CASSPGLAGTRYEQYF. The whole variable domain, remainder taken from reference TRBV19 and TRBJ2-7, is DGGITQSPKYLFRKEGQNVTLSCEQNLNHDAMYWYRQDPGQGLRLIYYSQIVNDFQKGDIAEGYSVSREKKESFPLTVTSAQKNPTAFYLCASSPGLAGTRYEQYFGPGTRLTVT.

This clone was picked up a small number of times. The CDR3 bases are TGTGCCAGTAGTTTGTCCTCCGGGACTAGCTTCTACGAGCAGTACTTC. It encodes CASSLSSGTSFYEQYF. The chain has TRBV19 and TRBJ2-7; TRBD2 aligns across 9 bases. After removal of 5 bases from V and 3 bases from J, the junction contained 11 bases not matched to a gene. Germline CDR1 and CDR2: LNHDA and SQIVND (reference sequence). The CDR3 is 16 amino acids.

CDR3: CASSYSIQGSSPLHF. For the CDR3, the DNA is TGTGCCAGCAGTTACTCGATCCAGGGGAGTTCACCCCTCCACTTT. V and J are TRBV6-5 and TRBJ1-6; possible D gene TRBD1, 6 bases. Germline V gene data show CDR1 as MNHEY and CDR2 as SVGAGI. The CDR3 loop spans 15 amino acids. Between the trimmed V and J ends, which lost 0 bases and 9 bases, there was a span of 12 bases.

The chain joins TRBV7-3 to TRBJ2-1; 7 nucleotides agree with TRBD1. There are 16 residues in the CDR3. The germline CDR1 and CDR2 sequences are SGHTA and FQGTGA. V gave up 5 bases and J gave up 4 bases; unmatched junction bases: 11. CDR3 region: CASSPDRVFTYNEQFF. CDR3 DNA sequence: TGTGCCAGCAGCCCCGACAGGGTTTTTACGTACAATGAGCAGTTCTTC.

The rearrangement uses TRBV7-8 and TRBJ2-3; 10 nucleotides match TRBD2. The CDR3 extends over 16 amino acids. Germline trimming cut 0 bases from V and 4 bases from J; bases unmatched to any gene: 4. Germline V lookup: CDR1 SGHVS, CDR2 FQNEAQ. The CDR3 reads CASSLAGAGGADTQYF. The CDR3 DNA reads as TGTGCCAGCAGCTTAGCGGGAGCGGGAGGGGCAGATACGCAGTATTTT.

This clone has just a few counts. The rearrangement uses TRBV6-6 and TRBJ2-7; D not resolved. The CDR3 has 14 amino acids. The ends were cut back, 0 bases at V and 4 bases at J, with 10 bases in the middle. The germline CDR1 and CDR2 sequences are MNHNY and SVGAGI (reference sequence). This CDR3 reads CASSYSVARYEQYF. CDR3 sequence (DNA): TGTGCCAGCAGTTACTCGGTGGCCAGGTACGAGCAGTACTTC.

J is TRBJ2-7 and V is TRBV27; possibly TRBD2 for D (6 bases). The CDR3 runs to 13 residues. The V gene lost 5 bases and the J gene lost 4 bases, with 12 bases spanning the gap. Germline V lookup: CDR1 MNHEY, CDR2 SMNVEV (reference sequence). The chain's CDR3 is CASSGPGEYEQYF. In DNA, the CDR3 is TGTGCCAGCAGTGGACCGGGAGAATACGAGCAGTACTTC.

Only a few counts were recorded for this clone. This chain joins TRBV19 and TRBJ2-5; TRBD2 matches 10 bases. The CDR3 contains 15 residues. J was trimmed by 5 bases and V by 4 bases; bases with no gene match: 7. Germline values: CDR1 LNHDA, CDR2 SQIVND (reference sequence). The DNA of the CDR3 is TGTGCCAGTAGTAAACTAGCGGGGTTCGGGGAGACCCAGTACTTC. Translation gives CASSKLAGFGETQYF.

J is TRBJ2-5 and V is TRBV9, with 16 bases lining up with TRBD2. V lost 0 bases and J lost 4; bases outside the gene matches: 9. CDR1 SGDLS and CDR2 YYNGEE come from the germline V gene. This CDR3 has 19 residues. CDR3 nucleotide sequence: TGTGCCAGCAGCGTAGGCTCCGGGACTAGCGGGAGGGCCCGAGAGACCCAGTACTTC. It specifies CASSVGSGTSGRARETQYF.

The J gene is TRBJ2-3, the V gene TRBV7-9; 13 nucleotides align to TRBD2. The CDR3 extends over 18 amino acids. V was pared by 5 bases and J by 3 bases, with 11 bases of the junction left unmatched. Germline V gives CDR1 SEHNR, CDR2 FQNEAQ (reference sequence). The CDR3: CASSRRLAGGRRTDTQYF. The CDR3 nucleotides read TGTGCCAGCAGCCGCCGACTAGCGGGAGGCCGTAGGACAGATACGCAGTATTTT.

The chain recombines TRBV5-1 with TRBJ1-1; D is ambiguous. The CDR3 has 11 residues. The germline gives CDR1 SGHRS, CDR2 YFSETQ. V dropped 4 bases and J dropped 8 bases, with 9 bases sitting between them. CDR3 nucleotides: TGCGCCAGCAGCGGTGGAGGGGAAGCTTTCTTT. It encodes CASSGGGEAFF.

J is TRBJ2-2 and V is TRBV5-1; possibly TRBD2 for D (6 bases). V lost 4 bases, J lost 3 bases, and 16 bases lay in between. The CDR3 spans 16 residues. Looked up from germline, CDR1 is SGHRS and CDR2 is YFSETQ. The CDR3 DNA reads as TGCGCCAGCAGCCCCCTGACTAGGTCGGACACCGGGGAGCTGTTTTTT. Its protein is CASSPLTRSDTGELFF.